Following are 15 T cell receptor beta chains from one sample sequenced in a study of blood T cell repertoires in COVID-19. Produced via immunoSEQ multiplex PCR; TCRdb's table is partial and in-frame only. Of fewer than 90,000 clones listed, around 85% are singletons. Material: peripheral blood. These receptors were obtained from an elderly man in a cohort sampled during active COVID-19.

This clone occurred once. The CDR3 nucleotides are TGTGCCAGCAGCGGACAGGCGGGAACTGAAGCTTTCTTT. It codes for CASSGQAGTEAFF. The chain is built from TRBV7-2 and TRBJ1-1, with 7 positions matching TRBD1. The germline V gene encodes CDR1 SGHTA and CDR2 FQGNSA. V lost 5 bases and J lost 5; bases outside the gene matches: 5. The CDR3 covers 13 residues.

The V and J genes are TRBV6-6 and TRBJ1-6, with D unresolved. Trimming stripped 3 bases from V and 9 bases from J, with 6 bases between. Per germline, CDR1 MNHNY and CDR2 SVGAGI (reference sequence). This CDR3 spans 12 amino acids. CDR3 residues: CASSYRFSPLHF. The CDR3 nucleotides are TGTGCCAGCAGTTATCGGTTTTCACCCCTCCACTTT.

The chain recombines TRBV4-1 with TRBJ2-7, with 9 bases lining up with TRBD1. In germline, CDR1 is MGHRA, CDR2 YSYEKL. The CDR3 is 17 residues long. The V and J ends lost 3 bases and 1 base, in that order; junction bases with no gene match: 10. Written as DNA, the CDR3 is TGCGCCAGCAGCCAGGCTTGGGGGACAGGGACTTCCTACGAGCAGTACTTC. Its translation: CASSQAWGTGTSYEQYF.

The CDR3 DNA sequence: TGTGCCAGCAGCTTAGTCGGGACAGCAAACAATGAGCAGTTCTTC. Protein product: CASSLVGTANNEQFF. This chain joins TRBV11-3 and TRBJ2-1; TRBD1 agrees at 7 bases. The CDR3 has 15 residues. Germline V CDR1 and CDR2: SGHNT, YENEEA. With 1 base clipped from V and 5 bases from J, the junction kept 5 bases outside the gene matches.

This rearrangement joins TRBV3-1 (or the pseudogene TRBV3-2) to TRBJ2-5; 14 bases match TRBD2. From germline, CDR1 is LGHDT and CDR2 YNNKEL (reference sequence). V shed 1 base, J shed 4 bases, and the junction held 2 bases outside the gene matches. The CDR3 totals 16 residues. The CDR3 here is CASSQGGTSGGETQYF. The CDR3 DNA reads TGTGCCAGCAGCCAAGGCGGGACTAGCGGGGGAGAGACCCAGTACTTC.

The J gene is TRBJ2-5, the V gene TRBV2; TRBD2 might be the D (7 bases). CDR1 SNHLY and CDR2 FYNNEI come from the germline V gene. The V end was cut by 5 bases, the J end by 1 base, with 14 bases between. This CDR3 comprises 15 residues. The CDR3 spells CASSLGRGPQETQYF. The CDR3, as DNA: TGTGCCAGCAGTCTCGGGCGGGGGCCCCAAGAGACCCAGTACTTC.

The CDR3 spells CASNRGQGKETQYF. Here the CDR3 DNA reads TGCGCCAGCAATCGCGGACAGGGGAAAGAGACCCAGTACTTC. The chain combines TRBV5-1 with TRBJ2-5; 9 bases fit TRBD1. Germline V gene sequence: CDR1 SGHRS, CDR2 YFSETQ. J was trimmed by 3 bases and V by 6 bases; bases with no gene match: 6. This CDR3 is 14 amino acids long. The full variable domain, rest sourced from reference TRBV5-1 and TRBJ2-5, is KAGVTQTPRYLIKTRGQQVTLSCSPISGHRSVSWYQQTPGQGLQFLFEYFSETQRNKGNFPGRFSGRQFSNSRSEMNVSTLELGDSALYLCASNRGQGKETQYFGPGTRLLVL.

This clone appeared a single time. The V gene is TRBV6-5, the J gene TRBJ2-7, with a tentative D call TRBD2 (5 bases). The germline V and J ends were trimmed by 2 bases and 1 base, with 12 bases remaining between them. CDR1 and CDR2 from the germline V gene are MNHEY and SVGAGI. The CDR3 covers 15 residues. The CDR3 loop reads CASSYPSGDSYEQYV. The CDR3 region has the DNA TGTGCCAGCAGTTACCCTTCCGGGGATTCCTACGAGCAGTACGTC.

The chain carries TRBV7-6 and TRBJ2-5; no clear D. Germline CDR1 reads SGHVS; CDR2 reads FNYEAQ. The CDR3 consists of 13 residues. The V end was cut by 3 bases, the J end by 2 bases, with 7 bases between. This chain's CDR3 is CASSFTDQETQYF. The CDR3 DNA reads TGTGCCAGCAGCTTTACAGATCAAGAGACCCAGTACTTC.

This chain connects TRBV18 to TRBJ2-7; D is perhaps TRBD2 (5 bases). Deletions cut 6 bases from V and 6 bases from J, with 12 bases between. The length of the CDR3 is 12 residues. Germline V gene data show CDR1 as KGHSH and CDR2 as LQKENI. CDR3 nucleotides: TGTGCCAGCTCGGACTCGGCGGCCGAGCAGTACTTC. Protein sequence: CASSDSAAEQYF.

V usage is TRBV25-1 and J usage is TRBJ1-6, with D possibly matching TRBD1 (6 bases). Germline-derived CDR1 and CDR2 are MGHDK and SYGVNS. V lost 3 bases, J lost 6 bases, and 9 bases lay in between. This CDR3 contains 14 residues. DNA of the CDR3: TGTGCCAGCAGTGAGGACAGAAGTAATTCACCCCTCCACTTT. Protein sequence: CASSEDRSNSPLHF.

This clone was observed a handful of times. The gene calls are TRBV12-3 or TRBV12-4 and TRBJ1-3; D not resolved. The CDR3 has 12 amino acids. Deletions cut 8 bases from V and 5 bases from J, with 10 bases between. In DNA, the CDR3 is TGTGCCAGCGCGTCCAAACGAAACACCATATATTTT. Its translation is CASASKRNTIYF.

CDR3 region: CASSPGGGRPYNEQFF. CDR3 in DNA: TGTGCCAGCTCACCAGGGGGCGGCCGCCCCTACAATGAGCAGTTCTTC. This chain connects TRBV18 to TRBJ2-1; possible D gene TRBD1, 6 bases. Germline CDR1 is KGHSH and CDR2 is LQKENI. V was trimmed by 2 bases and J by 2 bases, leaving 13 bases between them. This CDR3 has 16 amino acids.

The chain links TRBV7-8 to TRBJ2-3, with 9 bases fitting TRBD1. The CDR3 contains 16 residues. V shed 5 bases and J 3 bases; nucleotides not matched to a gene: 9. CDR1 is SGHVS and CDR2 is FQNEAQ in the germline V gene. The CDR3 nucleotides read TGTGCCAGCAGCCTTCGGACAGGGGAAATGACAGATACGCAGTATTTT. This sequence encodes CASSLRTGEMTDTQYF. Together with reference TRBV7-8 and TRBJ2-3, the CDR3 gives the full variable domain: GAGVSQSPRYKVAKRGQDVALRCDPISGHVSLFWYQQALGQGPEFLTYFQNEAQLDKSGLPSDRFFAERPEGSVSTLKIQRTQQEDSAVYLCASSLRTGEMTDTQYFGPGTRLTVL.

The chain has TRBV5-1 and TRBJ2-5; 13 bases match TRBD2. The trim removed 2 bases at V and 4 bases at J, leaving 11 bases unmatched. Germline CDR1 reads SGHRS; CDR2 reads YFSETQ. The CDR3 has 18 residues. This chain's CDR3 is CASSLSKGLAGMGETQYF. DNA for the CDR3: TGCGCCAGCAGCTTATCTAAGGGACTAGCGGGGATGGGAGAGACCCAGTACTTC.